The text below deals with one T cell receptor beta chain. This clone was recorded a few times. Its cognate antigen has yet to be identified. No base quality information exists; no much larger clone differs at one position. What the time point label conveys for this sample: baseline before first vaccination. Vaccinee samples came from UK trials COV001 and COV002, including a single-blind randomized controlled phase 2/3 trial of AZD1222 (ChAdOx1 nCoV-19) in healthy adults. For TCRbeta chain sequencing, PBMC samples were collected from trial participants at day 0 and at day 28 after the second dose. The CDR3 regions of human TCRbeta chains were analyzed by immunosequencing. In the authors' own workflow: TCRs in the repertoires were matched against a reference library of SARS-CoV-2-specific TCRs that had been generated with the MIRA antigen-specificity platform. Breadth was defined as the fraction of unique TCRs that were SARS-CoV-2-associated, and depth was defined as the fraction of total T cells that were SARS-CoV-2-associated. Using the MIRA data, every spike-specific TCR was mapped to the spike region that the TCR reacted to and assigned to either a CD4 or a CD8 class. Log10-transformed breadth and depth values were compared by one-way ANOVA with Sidak's multiple comparisons tests. Entries here come from immuneACCESS through TCRdb and include only in-frame sequences with V and J called. Some clones fail to appear in such tables; in the studies checked, an unresolved V gene covers under half of the shortfall, and the cause of the remainder is unknown. V, J and clone size derive from that table, while D and trimming were established from the DNA sequence. In all, the sample holds some 200,000 clones, and approximately 91% of those were seen once. The ten largest clones add up to nearly 1% of the sample.

This sample was included in a study of T cell responses to AZD1222 COVID-19 vaccine (dated by TCRdb to about 2021). Context from the whole study: AZD1222 recipients whose second dose came at about 4 weeks and those whose second dose came at about 12 weeks were combined into one group, since spike-specific TCR depth and breadth did not differ between the two schedules. A total of about 240 trial participants underwent TCR sequencing, of whom 200 to 220 received two doses of AZD1222 and around 26 received two doses of the MenACWY control vaccine. Trial participants were enrolled by age into 18-55, 56-69 and 70-plus year subgroups, with 148, 28 and 57 TCR-sequenced participants respectively.

Study-wide conclusions, independent of this receptor: Epitopes outside the regions mutated in the B.1.351 and B.1.1.7 variants were reportedly recognized by nearly half of the unique spike-specific TCRs. The 56-69-year group was small, and its depth increase did not reach significance, likely because of low power. A significant rise in spike-specific TCR breadth and depth was observed after two AZD1222 doses relative to day 0 and relative to MenACWY recipients. Participants were mostly white British and included more females than males, and it was suggested by the authors that clonal diversity may have been underestimated. The whole spike protein was spanned by vaccine-associated CD4 TCRs, and dominant responses were seen in regions 160-218 and 743-854. Conclusions about previously exposed vaccinees are limited, since just a handful of AZD1222 recipients were seropositive for SARS-CoV-2 at baseline. Because no day 14 peak-response samples were available, the repertoires could be characterized only after the peak T cell response.

Measured from the cysteine to the phenylalanine, the CDR3 is 15 residues long. Kept here is only the CDR3 DNA, which spans 45 bases and is read in frame from base 1. Looking up the germline V gene yields CDR1 ENHRY and CDR2 SYGVKD. V loses 0 bases at its end and J loses 6 bases; junction bases beyond the gene matches: 5. The sample was peripheral blood, taken on day 0 of AZD1222 vaccination. The source of this sequence is an adult in good health. The receptor chain draws on TRBV10-3 and TRBJ1-5, and 7 bases in between align with TRBD1. The sequence in DNA is TGTGCCATCAGTGAGTCGACGACAGGGATTCAGCCCCAGCATTTT. Its protein is CAISESTTGIQPQHF.